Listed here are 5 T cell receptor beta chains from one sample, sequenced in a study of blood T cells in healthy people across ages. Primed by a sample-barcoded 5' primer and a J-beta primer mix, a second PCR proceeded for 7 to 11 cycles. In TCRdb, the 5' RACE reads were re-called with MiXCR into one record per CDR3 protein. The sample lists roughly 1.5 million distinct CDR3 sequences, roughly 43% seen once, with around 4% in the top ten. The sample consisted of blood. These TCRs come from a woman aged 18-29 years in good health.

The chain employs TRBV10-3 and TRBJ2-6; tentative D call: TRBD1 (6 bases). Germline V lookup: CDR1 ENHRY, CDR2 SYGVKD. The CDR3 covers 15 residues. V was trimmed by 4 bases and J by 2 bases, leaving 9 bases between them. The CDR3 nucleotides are TGTGCCATCAGTGGGGACACTGCTGGGGCCAACGTCCTGACTTTC. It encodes CAISGDTAGANVLTF.

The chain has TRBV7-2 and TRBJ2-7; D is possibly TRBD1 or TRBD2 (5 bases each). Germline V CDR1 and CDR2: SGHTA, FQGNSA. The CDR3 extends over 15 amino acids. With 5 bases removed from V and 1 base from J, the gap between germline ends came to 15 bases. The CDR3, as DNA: TGTGCCAGCAGCATTTCCCGGGACGCGTCCTACGAGCAGTACTTC. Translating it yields CASSISRDASYEQYF.

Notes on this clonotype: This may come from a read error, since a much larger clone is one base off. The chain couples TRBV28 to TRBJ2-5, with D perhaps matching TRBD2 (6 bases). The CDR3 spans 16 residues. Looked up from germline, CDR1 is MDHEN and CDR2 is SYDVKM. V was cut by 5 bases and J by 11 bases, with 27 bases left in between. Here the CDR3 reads CASSPTGTGSYDEQYF. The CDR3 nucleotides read TGTGCCAGCAGTCCAACCGGGACTGGGTCCTACGATGAGCAGTACTTC.

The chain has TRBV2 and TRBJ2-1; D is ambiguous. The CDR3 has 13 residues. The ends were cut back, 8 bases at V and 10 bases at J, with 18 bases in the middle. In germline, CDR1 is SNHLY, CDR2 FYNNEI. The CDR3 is CASGLEGLKEQFF. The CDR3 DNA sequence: TGTGCCAGCGGGCTAGAAGGGCTGAAGGAGCAGTTCTTC.

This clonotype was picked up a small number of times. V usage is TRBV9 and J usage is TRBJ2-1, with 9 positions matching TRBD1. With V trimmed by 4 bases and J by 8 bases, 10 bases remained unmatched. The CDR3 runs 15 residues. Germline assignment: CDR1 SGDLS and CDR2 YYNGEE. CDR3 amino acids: CASSPRQGVGDEQFF. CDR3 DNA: TGTGCCAGCAGCCCCCGACAGGGGGTTGGCGATGAGCAGTTCTTC. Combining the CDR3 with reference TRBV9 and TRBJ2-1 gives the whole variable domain DSGVTQTPKHLITATGQRVTLRCSPRSGDLSVYWYQQSLDQGLQFLIQYYNGEERAKGNILERFSAQQFPDLHSELNLSSLELGDSALYFCASSPRQGVGDEQFFGPGTRLTVL.